This entry lists 15 T cell receptor beta chains sequenced from one sample in a study of cytomegalovirus exposure and HLA in healthy donors. The PCR made use of 60 Vbeta and 13 Jbeta primers. Generated by immunoSEQ multiplex PCR, the TCRdb table keeps only in-frame clones and is missing some. The table lists roughly 27,000 clones, about 64% of them singletons. Sequenced material: PBMCs. The origin of the receptors is a male donor in good health and CMV-seropositive.

The genes are TRBV2 and TRBJ1-3, with 8 bases aligning to TRBD1. J gave up 2 bases and V 8 bases, and 8 bases lay outside the gene matches. The CDR3 has 15 residues. The germline V gene has CDR1 SNHLY and CDR2 FYNNEI. CDR3 sequence (DNA): TGTGCCAGCGGGGGGACAGGCGGAACTGGAAACACCATATATTTT. It is translated as CASGGTGGTGNTIYF.

This chain joins TRBV11-1 and TRBJ1-4, with D hard to call. The CDR3 has 18 amino acids. Trimming pared 6 bases from V and 5 bases from J, leaving 25 bases between. Germline V gene sequence: CDR1 SGHAT, CDR2 FQDESV (reference sequence). The CDR3 DNA is TGTGCCAGCAGTGAGCTGTGGAGTCTCCTAGTCGACAATGAAAAACTGTTTTTT. This gives the protein CASSELWSLLVDNEKLFF.

This clone was picked up a small number of times. This chain uses TRBV11-3 with TRBJ2-5; D may be TRBD1 (6 bases). From germline, CDR1 is SGHNT and CDR2 YENEEA. V dropped 2 bases and J dropped 3 bases, with 7 bases sitting between them. This CDR3 is 13 amino acids long. CDR3 protein: CASSLYREETQYF. In DNA, the CDR3 is TGTGCCAGCAGCTTATACAGGGAAGAGACCCAGTACTTC.

V and J are TRBV7-6 and TRBJ1-5, with 8 nucleotides matching TRBD1. The germline V gene has CDR1 SGHVS and CDR2 FNYEAQ. The CDR3 loop spans 15 amino acids. J lost 5 bases, V lost 6 bases, and 9 bases had no gene match. For the CDR3, the DNA is TGTGCCAGCAGTTACGGACAGGGAAGGGATCAGCCCCAGCATTTT. Translating gives CASSYGQGRDQPQHF.

The chain employs TRBV5-1 and TRBJ2-5, with 9 positions matching TRBD1. The CDR3 totals 16 residues. Germline assignment: CDR1 SGHRS and CDR2 YFSETQ. The V segment lost 0 bases and the J segment 5 bases; nucleotides outside the gene matches: 8. The CDR3 DNA reads TGCGCCAGCAGCTTGGGTAACAGGGGGCAGGTGGAGACCCAGTACTTC. The encoded protein is CASSLGNRGQVETQYF.

This clone was observed a few times. The CDR3 nucleotides read TGTGCCAGCAGCTTAGCTGGTAGCGGGACCTACGAGCAGTACTTC. The encoded protein is CASSLAGSGTYEQYF. The J gene is TRBJ2-7, the V gene TRBV7-2; 8 nucleotides align to TRBD2. The CDR3 spans 15 residues. With V trimmed by 0 bases and J by 2 bases, 3 bases remained unmatched. Per the germline V gene, CDR1 is SGHTA and CDR2 is FQGNSA. Supplemented by reference TRBV7-2 and TRBJ2-7, the full variable domain reads GAGVSQSPSNKVTEKGKDVELRCDPISGHTALYWYRQSLGQGLEFLIYFQGNSAPDKSGLPSDRFSAERTGGSVSTLTIQRTQQEDSAVYLCASSLAGSGTYEQYFGPGTRLTVT.

This chain uses TRBV2 with TRBJ1-3; tentative D call: TRBD1 (5 bases). Germline assignment: CDR1 SNHLY and CDR2 FYNNEI. Trimming shortened V by 9 bases and J by 1 base, and 13 bases separated the two germline ends. The CDR3 has 14 amino acids. CDR3 in DNA: TGTGCCAGGGGGGGTGCAACGTCTGGAAACACCATATATTTT. This translates into CARGGATSGNTIYF. The whole variable domain, filled in from reference TRBV2 and TRBJ1-3, reads EPEVTQTPSHQVTQMGQEVILRCVPISNHLYFYWYRQILGQKVEFLVSFYNNEISEKSEIFDDQFSVERPDGSNFTLKIRSTKLEDSAMYFCARGGATSGNTIYFGEGSWLTVV.

The V gene is TRBV7-9, the J gene TRBJ1-4; D is possibly TRBD1 (5 bases). V was cut by 3 bases and J by 5 bases, with 13 bases left in between. This CDR3 is 15 amino acids long. Germline V gene data show CDR1 as SEHNR and CDR2 as FQNEAQ (reference sequence). In nucleotides, the CDR3 is TGTGCCAGCAGCTTCCGTCAGGGTCGAAATGAAAAACTGTTTTTT. It is translated as CASSFRQGRNEKLFF.

The V and J genes are TRBV29-1 and TRBJ2-3; the D gene is possibly TRBD1 (6 bases). This CDR3 comprises 12 residues. CDR1 is SQVTM, CDR2 ANQGSEA, per germline. V was shortened by 7 bases and J by 7 bases, with 15 bases between the two germline ends. The CDR3 region is CSGLQGTNTQYF. The CDR3 nucleotides read TGCAGCGGCCTACAGGGAACAAATACGCAGTATTTT.

This chain links TRBV6-1 with TRBJ1-2; D perhaps matches TRBD1 (6 bases). V lost 6 bases and J lost 2, with 10 bases in between. This CDR3 region has 13 residues. Germline V gene sequence: CDR1 MNHNS, CDR2 SASEGT. The CDR3 region has the DNA TGTGCCAGCAGGGAAACAGGGAACTATGGCTACACCTTC. It yields the protein CASRETGNYGYTF.

The genes are TRBV5-1 and TRBJ1-2; D gene uncertain. Germline V gene sequence: CDR1 SGHRS, CDR2 YFSETQ. With 2 bases removed from V and 4 bases from J, the gap between germline ends came to 15 bases. The CDR3 spans 15 residues. CDR3 in DNA: TGCGCCAGCAGCTTTTCGGTGGAGGGAAGCTATGGCTACACCTTC. Translated: CASSFSVEGSYGYTF.

The rearrangement joins TRBV10-2 to TRBJ1-4, with a weak D call TRBD1 (6 bases). V was pared by 8 bases and J by 6 bases, with 13 bases between. This CDR3 has 13 amino acids. Germline V gene sequence: CDR1 WSHSY, CDR2 SAAADI. CDR3 amino acids: CASRAGVDEKLFF. CDR3 sequence (DNA): TGCGCCAGCCGCGCAGGGGTGGATGAAAAACTGTTTTTT.

V usage is TRBV28 and J usage is TRBJ2-7; 7 bases agree with TRBD1. Germline CDR1 is MDHEN and CDR2 is SYDVKM. The CDR3 sequence is 16 residues long. After removal of 2 bases from V and 5 bases from J, the junction contained 12 bases not matched to a gene. In DNA, the CDR3 is TGTGCCAGCAGTTTAAGGGCCGGAACAGGGGCTGACGAGCAGTACTTC. Translating gives CASSLRAGTGADEQYF.

J is TRBJ1-2 and V is TRBV14; 8 bases line up with TRBD1. In germline, CDR1 is SGHDN, CDR2 FVKESK. V shed 5 bases and J 5 bases; nucleotides not matched to a gene: 13. The CDR3 spans 16 residues. The CDR3 reads CASSFTRDRLQYGYTF. The CDR3 region has the DNA TGTGCCAGCAGCTTCACCCGGGACAGGTTACAGTATGGCTACACCTTC.

This clone was seen a few times. J is TRBJ1-2 and V is TRBV4-1, with TRBD1 matching over 12 bases. This CDR3 comprises 16 residues. Germline lookup yields CDR1 MGHRA and CDR2 YSYEKL. V shed 1 base and J 8 bases; nucleotides not matched to a gene: 8. CDR3 protein: CASSQVPSGTGGGYTF. CDR3 in DNA: TGCGCCAGCAGCCAAGTCCCCTCCGGGACAGGGGGCGGCTACACCTTC.